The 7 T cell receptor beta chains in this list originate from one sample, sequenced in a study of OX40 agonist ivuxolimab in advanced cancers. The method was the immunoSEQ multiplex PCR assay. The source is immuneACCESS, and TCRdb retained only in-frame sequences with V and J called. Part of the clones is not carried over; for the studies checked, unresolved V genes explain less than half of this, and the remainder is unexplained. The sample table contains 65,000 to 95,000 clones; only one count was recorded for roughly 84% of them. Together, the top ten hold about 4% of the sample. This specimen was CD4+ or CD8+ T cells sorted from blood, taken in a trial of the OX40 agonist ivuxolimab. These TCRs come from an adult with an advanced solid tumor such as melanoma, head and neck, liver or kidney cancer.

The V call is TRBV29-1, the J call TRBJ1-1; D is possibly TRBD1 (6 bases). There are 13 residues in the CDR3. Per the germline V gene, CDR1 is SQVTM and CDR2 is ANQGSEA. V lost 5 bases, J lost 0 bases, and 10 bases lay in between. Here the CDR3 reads CSVTTGLNTEAFF. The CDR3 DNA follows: TGCAGCGTTACCACAGGGCTGAACACTGAAGCTTTCTTT.

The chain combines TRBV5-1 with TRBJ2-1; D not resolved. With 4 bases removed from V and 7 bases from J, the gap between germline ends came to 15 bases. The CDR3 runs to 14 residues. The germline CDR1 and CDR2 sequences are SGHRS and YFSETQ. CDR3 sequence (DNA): TGCGCCAGCAGCGACCGCCCGATCCCAAATGAGCAGTTCTTC. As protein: CASSDRPIPNEQFF.

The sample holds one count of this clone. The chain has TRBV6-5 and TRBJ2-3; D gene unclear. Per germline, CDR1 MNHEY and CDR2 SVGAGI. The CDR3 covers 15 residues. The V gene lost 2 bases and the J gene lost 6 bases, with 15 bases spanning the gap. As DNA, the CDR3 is TGTGCCAGCAGTTACCGAGACAATCCGCGGGATACGCAGTATTTT. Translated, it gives CASSYRDNPRDTQYF.

The CDR3, as DNA: TGTGCCAGCAGTTTCCTGGGACAGGGGAACACTGAAGCTTTCTTT. It is translated as CASSFLGQGNTEAFF. The J gene is TRBJ1-1, the V gene TRBV27, with 9 bases identical to TRBD1. CDR3 length equals 15 residues. V shed 3 bases and J 1 base; nucleotides not matched to a gene: 3. Germline CDR1 MNHEY, CDR2 SMNVEV (reference sequence).

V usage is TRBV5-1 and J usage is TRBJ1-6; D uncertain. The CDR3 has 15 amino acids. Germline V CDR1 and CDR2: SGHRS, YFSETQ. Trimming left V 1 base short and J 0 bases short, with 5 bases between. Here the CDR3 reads CASSLWVSYNSPLHF. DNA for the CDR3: TGCGCCAGCAGCTTGTGGGTCTCCTATAATTCACCCCTCCACTTT. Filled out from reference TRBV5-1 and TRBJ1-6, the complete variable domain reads KAGVTQTPRYLIKTRGQQVTLSCSPISGHRSVSWYQQTPGQGLQFLFEYFSETQRNKGNFPGRFSGRQFSNSRSEMNVSTLELGDSALYLCASSLWVSYNSPLHFGNGTRLTVT.

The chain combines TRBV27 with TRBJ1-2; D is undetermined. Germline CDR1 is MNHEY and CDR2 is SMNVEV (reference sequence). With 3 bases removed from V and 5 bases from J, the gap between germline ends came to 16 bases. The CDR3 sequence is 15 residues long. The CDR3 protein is CASSLSGERRYGYTF. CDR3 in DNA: TGTGCCAGCAGTTTGAGTGGGGAAAGGAGATATGGCTACACCTTC.

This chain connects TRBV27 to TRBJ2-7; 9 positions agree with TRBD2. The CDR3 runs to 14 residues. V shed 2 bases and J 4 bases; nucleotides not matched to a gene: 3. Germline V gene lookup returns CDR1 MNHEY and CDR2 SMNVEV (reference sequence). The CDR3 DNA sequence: TGTGCCAGCAGTTTAGGGACTAGCTTGTACGAGCAGTACTTC. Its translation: CASSLGTSLYEQYF.